The 2 T cell receptor beta chains in this list originate from one sample, sequenced in a study of CD8+CD57+ T cells in acquired aplastic anemia. CDR3 and TCR beta VDJ profiling relied on a genomic DNA template. TCRdb processed the reads anew with MiXCR; each CDR3 protein has one entry. The table records more than 95,000 distinct CDR3 sequences, over 30% of them present only once. Only patients with CD8+CD57+ cell expansion on flow cytometry were chosen for sequencing. Sequenced material: sorted CD4+, CD8+, or CD8+CD57+ T cells (not recorded which) from PBMCs. The receptors were sampled from a human donor with aplastic anemia.

The chain uses TRBV3-1 and TRBJ2-7, with TRBD1 matching over 8 bases. CDR1 is LGHDT, CDR2 YNNKEL, per germline (reference sequence). V lost 0 bases to trimming and J lost 7 bases; unmatched junction nucleotides: 11. The CDR3 spans 16 residues. The chain's CDR3 is CASSQDSTGGVKEQYF. The CDR3 DNA follows: TGTGCCAGCAGCCAAGATTCAACAGGGGGAGTGAAAGAGCAGTACTTC.

The chain employs TRBV15 and TRBJ2-7, with D unresolved. Germline CDR1 reads LNHNV; CDR2 reads YYDKDF (reference sequence). V was pared by 10 bases and J by 6 bases, with 13 bases between. The CDR3 runs 11 residues. This CDR3 is CASSQRPEQYF. CDR3 coding DNA: TGTGCCAGCAGTCAGAGGCCCGAGCAGTACTTC.